The rows below give T cell receptor beta chains drawn from one sample of a study of T cells in Graves' hyperthyroidism and ophthalmopathy. TCRdb re-called the multiplex PCR reads through MiXCR, storing one row per CDR3 protein. Of under 350,000 distinct CDR3 sequences detected, roughly 18% appear once; the ten largest clones hold roughly 49%. Sequenced: blood. Source of these receptors: a woman aged 45-59 years with Graves' hyperthyroidism. The CDR3 runs from the conserved cysteine through the conserved F or W.

V: TRBV5-1
J: TRBJ1-2
CDR3: CASSGGDTLFYGYTF

V: TRBV28
J: TRBJ2-3
CDR3: CASARLAGVDTQYF

V: TRBV2
J: TRBJ2-2
CDR3: CASNRDGLAGVITGELFF

V: TRBV30
J: TRBJ2-5
CDR3: CAWSRVSGETQYF

V: TRBV18
J: TRBJ2-5
CDR3: CASSPLTDQETQYF

V: TRBV6-1
J: TRBJ1-2
CDR3: CAHAPGMDYGYTF

V: TRBV20-1
J: TRBJ2-3
CDR3: CSASTLAVTDTQYF

V: TRBV5-5
J: TRBJ2-3
CDR3: CASAAGRGTSWGTDTQYF

V: TRBV9
J: TRBJ1-2
CDR3: CASSPGGQGSSGYTF

V: TRBV12-3/TRBV12-4
J: TRBJ1-2
CDR3: CASSLKGAGYTF

V: TRBV7-9
J: TRBJ2-2
CDR3: CASSSIVSGELFF

V: TRBV12-5
J: TRBJ1-5
CDR3: CASGDSTYSNQPQHF

V: TRBV3-1
J: TRBJ1-1
CDR3: CASSQGWVEGTNTEAFF

V: TRBV5-1
J: TRBJ2-2
CDR3: CASSWTRISGELFF